This TCR beta chain appears in the sequencing data of a study of shared clonotypes between healthy human individuals. Findings and caveats of the study: The diversity represented, both genetic and in exposure history, was limited by few donors. Sequencing depth was expected to influence donor clonotype sharing.

Some clones are missing from TCRdb's copy, which holds only in-frame ones; the method was immunoSEQ multiplex PCR. The sample lists 550,000 to 600,000 clones, around 80% occurring once. Turning to this clone: Antigen: not known.

Healthy and HIV-negative, the adult donors had no recent acute infections or vaccinations. CDR3 length: 12 amino acids. Trimming took off 4 bases at V and 4 bases at J, with 9 bases between the two ends. Germline V gene sequence: CDR1 SGHDT, CDR2 YYEEEE. Sequenced: PBMCs. The source is a woman aged 40 to 50 in good health. Some clones in this sample may be carry-over from other donors' samples. The chain carries TRBV5-6 and TRBJ2-7; no reliable D call. Here the CDR3 DNA reads TGTGCCAGCAGCCCTAATGCATACGAGCAGTACTTC. Amino acids: CASSPNAYEQYF.